This T cell receptor (beta chain) was sequenced for a study of control samples from healthy donors and cancer patients (dated by TCRdb to the early 2020s). Preparation of the library involved the immunoSEQ multiplex PCR assay. Here the immuneACCESS table is served through TCRdb, limited to in-frame sequences with V and J called. Missing clones are a known gap in these copies; in checked studies unresolved V genes cover under half, and the rest lacks a known reason. The sample has about 180,000 clones on record, around 92% of them singletons. The ten biggest clones cover around 2% of the sample. Inclusive of the bounding cysteine and phenylalanine, the CDR3 is 14 residues long. Only the CDR3 portion is preserved as DNA: 42 bases, with reading frame beginning at the first base. Trimming at the junction amounts to 1 base on V and 8 bases on J, and the germline ends lie 14 bases apart. CDR1 SEHNR and CDR2 FQNEAQ were looked up in the germline V gene (reference sequence).

Comments on this clone: What this receptor recognizes is not known. No much larger clone is present one base from it, and per-base qualities are unavailable.

Sequenced material: blood. The chain uses TRBV7-9 and TRBJ1-1; too little of a D gene remains to name it. This TCR was recovered from a woman aged 35 to 49 in good health. The CDR3 region reads CASSLGPTQKEAFF. The nucleotide sequence reads as follows: TGTGCCAGCAGCTTAGGTCCGACCCAGAAAGAAGCTTTCTTT.